Listed below are T cell receptor beta chains from one sample, sequenced in a study of T cells after yellow fever vaccination. TCRdb called the 5' RACE reads again in MiXCR, with one record for every CDR3 protein. The sample includes some 320,000 distinct CDR3 sequences, over 3.5% seen only once; the top ten take roughly 21%. The input for sequencing was PBMCs, taken 15 days after the yellow fever booster vaccination. The receptors were sampled from a man aged 18 to 30 who received the YFV17D yellow fever vaccine. Each CDR3 is given with its conserved first and last residue. The D gene is left open where the match is weak. A row's size may be missing; if present it is once, few, many or a size class.

J gene	CDR3 length	V gene	D gene	clone size	CDR3 protein	CDR3 DNA
TRBJ1-6	18	TRBV7-9	TRBD1	few	CASSPQGALSSYNSPLHF	TGTGCCAGCAGCCCCCAGGGGGCCCTGAGCTCCTATAATTCACCCCTCCACTTT
TRBJ1-3	15	TRBV5-6	-	-	CASRPTWTSGNTIYF	TGTGCCAGCAGACCGACCTGGACCTCTGGAAACACCATATATTTT
TRBJ2-1	18	TRBV10-3	TRBD1	few	CAISESLPGTGPYNEQFF	TGTGCCATCAGTGAGTCCCTCCCGGGGACAGGTCCCTACAATGAGCAGTTCTTC
TRBJ2-3	17	TRBV5-1	TRBD2	few	CASSLEAKAGGRWRGYF	TGCGCCAGCAGCTTGGAAGCGAAAGCGGGGGGCCGGTGGAGGGGGTATTTT
TRBJ2-5	15	TRBV6-5	-	few	CASSYGGRRQETQYF	TGTGCCAGCAGTTACGGAGGGAGGCGGCAAGAGACCCAGTACTTC
TRBJ2-2	15	TRBV6-2/TRBV6-3	-	many	CASSYSAFSTGELFF	TGTGCCAGCAGTTACTCCGCGTTTTCCACCGGGGAGCTGTTTTTT
TRBJ1-6	16	TRBV7-2	TRBD1	many	CASSFYLLQGASPLHF	TGTGCCAGCAGCTTCTACCTGTTGCAGGGGGCCTCACCCCTCCACTTT
TRBJ1-1	14	TRBV5-1	-	many	CASSLSPRSTEAFF	TGCGCCAGCAGCTTGAGTCCCCGTAGCACTGAAGCTTTCTTT
TRBJ1-5	13	TRBV12-3/TRBV12-4	-	few	CASSDPPNQPQHF	TGTGCCAGCTCGGACCCCCCCAATCAGCCCCAGCATTTT
TRBJ1-1	15	TRBV18	-	few	CASSPDRRDWTEAFF	TGTGCCAGCTCACCAGACAGGAGAGATTGGACTGAAGCTTTCTTT
TRBJ1-4	12	TRBV4-3	-	few	CASSQDYRKLFF	TGCGCCAGCAGCCAAGATTATAGGAAACTGTTTTTT
TRBJ2-3	15	TRBV20-1	-	many	CSARWALSGADTQYF	TGCAGTGCTAGATGGGCCCTGAGTGGGGCAGATACGCAGTATTTT
TRBJ1-2	13	TRBV14	-	-	CASRPPGVYGYTF	TGTGCCAGCAGACCGCCGGGGGTCTATGGCTACACCTTC
TRBJ1-5	17	TRBV12-3/TRBV12-4	-	few	CASSLDKGTMTNQPQHF	TGTGCCAGCAGTTTGGACAAAGGGACAATGACCAATCAGCCCCAGCATTTT
TRBJ2-1	13	TRBV20-1	-	few	CSATRDRDNEQFF	TGCAGTGCTACCCGGGACCGCGACAATGAGCAGTTCTTC
TRBJ1-5	13	TRBV6-2/TRBV6-3	TRBD1	-	CASKDRLGQPQHF	TGTGCCAGCAAGGACAGGCTGGGGCAGCCCCAGCATTTT
TRBJ2-2	16	TRBV3-1	-	-	CASSQDPKRRTGELFF	TGTGCCAGCAGCCAAGATCCTAAGCGAAGGACCGGGGAGCTGTTTTTT
TRBJ2-2	16	TRBV5-1	-	many	CASSYGPRTNTGELFF	TGCGCCAGCAGCTACGGACCGAGAACGAACACCGGGGAGCTGTTTTTT
TRBJ2-3	13	TRBV29-1	TRBD1	many	CSGRDREPDTQYF	TGCAGCGGGCGGGACAGGGAACCAGATACGCAGTATTTT
TRBJ1-4	14	TRBV20-1	-	many	CSANEQVANEKLFF	TGCAGTGCTAATGAACAGGTGGCTAATGAAAAACTGTTTTTT
TRBJ1-3	15	TRBV10-3	TRBD1	-	CAISPTGTAGNTIYF	TGTGCCATCAGTCCGACCGGGACAGCCGGAAACACCATATATTTT
TRBJ2-3	16	TRBV6-5	-	many	CASSLRAGLPRDTQYF	TGTGCCAGCAGCCTCAGGGCAGGGCTACCGCGAGATACGCAGTATTTT
TRBJ2-1	13	TRBV5-1	-	few	CASSVTAYNEQFF	TGCGCCAGCAGCGTGACAGCTTACAATGAGCAGTTCTTC
TRBJ1-6	14	TRBV6-1	TRBD1	many	CASRYLTGNSPLHF	TGTGCCAGCCGATATCTGACAGGGAATTCACCCCTCCACTTT
TRBJ1-1	19	TRBV6-2/TRBV6-3	TRBD1	few	CASSYDSTGEPTLTAEAFF	TGTGCCAGCAGTTACGACTCAACAGGGGAGCCCACCCTTACGGCTGAAGCTTTCTTT
TRBJ2-5	13	TRBV12-3/TRBV12-4	-	many	CASSPTRKETQYF	TGTGCCAGCAGCCCCACTAGAAAAGAGACCCAGTACTTC
TRBJ2-3	13	TRBV20-1	TRBD2	many	CSAAAGGTDTQYF	TGCAGTGCGGCCGCGGGGGGGACGGATACGCAGTATTTT
TRBJ2-1	14	TRBV2	-	-	CASTLSGGYNEQFF	TGTGCCAGCACCCTAAGTGGAGGTTACAATGAGCAGTTCTTC
TRBJ1-4	16	TRBV15	TRBD1	few	CATSREGSGGSEKLFF	TGTGCCACCAGCAGAGAAGGGTCAGGGGGTAGTGAAAAACTGTTTTTT
TRBJ1-1	14	TRBV5-1	-	-	CASSIQGGGTEAFF	TGCGCCAGCAGCATACAGGGAGGCGGCACTGAAGCTTTCTTT
TRBJ2-5	15	TRBV7-7	-	-	CASSSGGTGAETQYF	TGTGCTAGCAGCTCCGGAGGGACGGGGGCGGAGACCCAGTACTTC
TRBJ2-2	15	TRBV7-2	-	-	CASSLVSGYTGELFF	TGTGCCAGCAGCTTAGTCAGCGGATACACCGGGGAGCTGTTTTTT
TRBJ1-3	11	TRBV7-8	-	few	CASILGDTIYF	TGTGCCAGCATCCTAGGAGACACCATATATTTT
TRBJ2-5	17	TRBV14	TRBD2	many	CASSQLGWGGSKTTQYF	TGTGCCAGCAGCCAACTGGGGTGGGGGGGATCCAAGACGACCCAGTACTTC
TRBJ1-4	18	TRBV21-1	-	-	CASSEAGSGKQTHEKLFF	TGTGCCAGCAGCGAGGCAGGATCCGGGAAGCAGACGCATGAAAAACTGTTTTTT
TRBJ2-7	19	TRBV11-1	-	-	CASSPLGGFLGPSSYEQYF	TGTGCCAGCAGCCCTTTAGGTGGTTTCCTGGGACCTAGCTCCTACGAGCAGTACTTC
TRBJ2-3	13	TRBV2	-	few	CASSDSRRDTQYF	TGTGCCAGCAGTGATTCGCGAAGGGATACGCAGTATTTT
TRBJ2-1	14	TRBV20-1	-	many	CSAKTAFEYNEQFF	TGCAGTGCCAAGACCGCCTTCGAATACAATGAGCAGTTCTTC
TRBJ1-6	14	TRBV7-2	-	few	CASSLLGNNSPLHF	TGTGCCAGCAGCTTACTGGGAAATAATTCACCCCTCCACTTT
TRBJ2-5	15	TRBV20-1	-	few	CSARDLPGGLETQYF	TGCAGTGCTAGAGACCTGCCCGGTGGTTTGGAGACCCAGTACTTC
TRBJ2-7	13	TRBV27	-	many	CASGNTYSYEQYF	TGTGCCAGCGGGAACACGTACTCCTACGAGCAGTACTTC
TRBJ2-3	11	TRBV28	-	many	CASTRSDTQYF	TGTGCCAGCACGCGTTCAGATACGCAGTATTTT
TRBJ2-2	18	TRBV6-2/TRBV6-3	TRBD2	-	CASTTGTSGGPNTGELFF	TGTGCCAGCACCACCGGGACTAGCGGGGGGCCGAACACCGGGGAGCTGTTTTTT
TRBJ2-5	18	TRBV6-1	TRBD2	many	CASSEADYTSGGQETQYF	TGTGCCAGCAGTGAAGCGGACTATACGAGCGGGGGACAAGAGACCCAGTACTTC
TRBJ2-7	13	TRBV29-1	-	many	CSVVFHSAYEQYF	TGCAGCGTTGTGTTTCACAGCGCCTACGAGCAGTACTTC
TRBJ2-5	16	TRBV12-3/TRBV12-4	TRBD2	-	CASRVGGGELQETQYF	TGTGCCAGCAGAGTAGGCGGGGGAGAACTCCAAGAGACCCAGTACTTC
TRBJ1-1	13	TRBV14	-	-	CASSQVRQGLAFF	TGTGCCAGCAGCCAAGTTCGGCAGGGGTTAGCTTTCTTT
TRBJ2-3	16	TRBV7-9	TRBD2	few	CASSLIGGGITDTQYF	TGTGCCAGCAGCTTAATCGGCGGGGGGATCACAGATACGCAGTATTTT